Shown below are 17 T cell receptor beta chains from a single sample sequenced in a study of cytomegalovirus exposure and HLA in healthy donors. It was with 60 Vbeta and 13 Jbeta primers that the PCR ran. This table comes from immunoSEQ multiplex PCR, and its TCRdb copy is limited to in-frame clones, with some not included. This sample carries about 170,000 clones, 70% to 80% of them seen once, and the ten largest clones take approximately 1.5%. The sample taken for sequencing was PBMCs. Receptors originate from a woman under 40 in good health and CMV-seropositive.

This chain links TRBV27 with TRBJ2-1, with 9 bases identical to TRBD2. There are 15 residues in the CDR3. The germline gives CDR1 MNHEY, CDR2 SMNVEV (reference sequence). V gave up 5 bases and J gave up 4 bases; unmatched junction bases: 6. Here the CDR3 DNA reads TGTGCCAGCAGTCCCGGGACTAGCCTTTACAATGAGCAGTTCTTC. This sequence encodes CASSPGTSLYNEQFF.

This clone turned up a few times. The chain employs TRBV25-1 and TRBJ2-1; 11 nucleotides match TRBD2. This CDR3 is built from 16 residues. Germline V gene lookup returns CDR1 MGHDK and CDR2 SYGVNS. Trimming took 4 bases from V and 6 from J; bases not matched to a gene: 8. CDR3 sequence: CASSVLTSGSFNEQFF. The CDR3 nucleotides read TGTGCCAGCAGTGTCCTCACTAGCGGGAGTTTCAATGAGCAGTTCTTC.

The chain is built from TRBV6-1 and TRBJ1-5; D unresolved. V dropped 2 bases and J dropped 2 bases, with 4 bases sitting between them. The V gene's germline CDR1 is MNHNS and CDR2 SASEGT. There are 13 residues in the CDR3. The CDR3 sequence: CASSEFGNQPQHF. The CDR3, as DNA: TGTGCCAGCAGTGAATTCGGCAATCAGCCCCAGCATTTT.

The gene calls are TRBV7-2 and TRBJ2-5; maybe TRBD1 (6 bases). V lost 7 bases and J 1 base, leaving 13 bases between the germline ends. Germline V gene lookup returns CDR1 SGHTA and CDR2 FQGNSA. This CDR3 has 14 amino acids. The CDR3 DNA sequence: TGTGCCAGCAAGGGGGACAACCCCCAAGAGACCCAGTACTTC. It translates to CASKGDNPQETQYF.

This clone was detected only a few times. The chain carries TRBV7-2 and TRBJ2-3; TRBD1 matches at 9 bases. Germline assignment: CDR1 SGHTA and CDR2 FQGNSA. Trimming removed 1 base from V and 6 bases from J; junction bases left unmatched: 11. The length of the CDR3 is 17 residues. The CDR3 coding sequence is TGTGCCAGCAGCTTAGGCATTACAGGGGGCCGAGCGGATACGCAGTATTTT. Amino acids: CASSLGITGGRADTQYF. Combining the CDR3 with reference TRBV7-2 and TRBJ2-3 gives the whole variable domain GAGVSQSPSNKVTEKGKDVELRCDPISGHTALYWYRQSLGQGLEFLIYFQGNSAPDKSGLPSDRFSAERTGGSVSTLTIQRTQQEDSAVYLCASSLGITGGRADTQYFGPGTRLTVL.

The chain has TRBV28 and TRBJ1-2; TRBD1 matches 8 bases. Germline values: CDR1 MDHEN, CDR2 SYDVKM. After removal of 2 bases from V and 6 bases from J, the junction contained 11 bases not matched to a gene. The CDR3 is 16 residues long. The CDR3 DNA is TGTGCCAGCAGTTTAGGGGGACAGGCCTTGTACGATGGCTACACCTTC. Translated, it gives CASSLGGQALYDGYTF.

The rearrangement links TRBV2 to TRBJ1-1; 7 bases are a match to TRBD1. With V trimmed by 6 bases and J by 0 bases, 4 bases remained unmatched. The germline V gene encodes CDR1 SNHLY and CDR2 FYNNEI. CDR3 length equals 14 residues. CDR3 sequence reads: CASSRDSMNTEAFF. In DNA, the CDR3 is TGTGCCAGCAGCAGGGACAGCATGAACACTGAAGCTTTCTTT.

The rearrangement joins TRBV28 to TRBJ2-2; no definite D call. Germline assignment: CDR1 MDHEN and CDR2 SYDVKM. Deletions cut 2 bases from V and 2 bases from J, with 12 bases between. CDR3 length: 16 residues. The CDR3 is CASSLHTLPNTGELFF. CDR3 sequence (DNA): TGTGCCAGCAGTTTACACACCCTCCCAAACACCGGGGAGCTGTTTTTT.

V usage is TRBV10-3 and J usage is TRBJ1-3; weak D call: TRBD1 (5 bases). The V and J ends lost 2 bases and 4 bases respectively, with 12 bases between them. The CDR3 totals 15 residues. Germline-derived CDR1 and CDR2 are ENHRY and SYGVKD. CDR3 bases: TGTGCCATCAGTGAGCCCGGTGGGGCCGGAAACACCATATATTTT. Its translation: CAISEPGGAGNTIYF.

CDR3 residues: CASSSQGYGTEAFF. CDR3 coding DNA: TGTGCCAGCAGTTCACAGGGATACGGCACTGAAGCTTTCTTT. The chain combines TRBV6-6 with TRBJ1-1; tentative D call: TRBD1 (6 bases). CDR1 is MNHNY, CDR2 SVGAGI, per germline (reference sequence). CDR3 length: 14 residues. V lost 4 bases to trimming and J lost 4 bases, with 13 bases between them.

The chain recombines TRBV19 with TRBJ2-7, with D possibly matching TRBD2 (5 bases). Trimming pared 5 bases from V and 3 bases from J, leaving 8 bases between. The CDR3 is 12 residues long. The germline V gene encodes CDR1 LNHDA and CDR2 SQIVND (reference sequence). The CDR3 nucleotides are TGTGCCAGTAGTTTCGAGGGCTACGAGCAGTACTTC. Its translation is CASSFEGYEQYF.

The chain links TRBV15 to TRBJ2-3; D gene unclear. This CDR3 is 13 amino acids long. V was trimmed by 1 base and J by 3 bases, leaving 5 bases between them. Looked up from germline, CDR1 is LNHNV and CDR2 is YYDKDF (reference sequence). Here the CDR3 reads CATSRGQTDTQYF. DNA for the CDR3: TGTGCCACCAGCAGAGGACAAACAGATACGCAGTATTTT.

This chain links TRBV18 with TRBJ2-3; 7 bases match TRBD2. V dropped 6 bases and J dropped 0; count of bases not matched to a gene: 6. The CDR3 runs 15 residues. In germline, CDR1 is KGHSH, CDR2 LQKENI. CDR3 DNA: TGTGCCAGCTCGATTTCTAGCGGTAGCACAGATACGCAGTATTTT. Translating gives CASSISSGSTDTQYF.

This chain joins TRBV6-5 and TRBJ1-1, with TRBD1 matching over 7 bases. With 4 bases clipped from V and 2 bases from J, the junction kept 10 bases outside the gene matches. Germline values: CDR1 MNHEY, CDR2 SVGAGI. The CDR3 length is 16 residues. The CDR3 sequence is CASSSLDRRSNTEAFF. For the CDR3, the DNA is TGTGCCAGCAGTTCTTTGGACAGGAGAAGTAACACTGAAGCTTTCTTT.

The V and J genes are TRBV5-1 and TRBJ2-7, with D perhaps TRBD1 (6 bases). The CDR3 covers 14 residues. Looked up from germline, CDR1 is SGHRS and CDR2 is YFSETQ. V was shortened by 1 base and J by 6 bases, with 14 bases between the two germline ends. In DNA, the CDR3 is TGCGCCAGCAGCTTGCCGGCAGGGGTTGCCGAGCAGTACTTC. This gives the protein CASSLPAGVAEQYF.

The chain links TRBV28 to TRBJ1-5; perhaps TRBD1 as D (5 bases). Per the germline V gene, CDR1 is MDHEN and CDR2 is SYDVKM. This CDR3 contains 12 residues. Trimming removed 7 bases from V and 1 base from J, with 5 bases in between. This chain's CDR3 is CASKGSNQPQHF. The CDR3 DNA reads as TGTGCCAGCAAGGGGAGCAATCAGCCCCAGCATTTT.

The CDR3 DNA follows: TGTGCCAGCAGCTCCTGGGGGACAGGGGACCAAGAGACCCAGTACTTC. Protein: CASSSWGTGDQETQYF. This chain joins TRBV11-2 and TRBJ2-5, with 10 bases fitting TRBD1. This CDR3 comprises 16 residues. CDR1 is SGHAT, CDR2 FQNNGV, per germline. Trimming removed 4 bases from V and 0 bases from J; junction bases left unmatched: 5.